This TCR beta chain was identified in a study of high-grade serous ovarian cancer treatment subgroups. Unmatched junction bases numbered 13, after V lost 3 bases and J lost 4 bases. This CDR3 region has 17 residues. Germline CDR1 MDHEN, CDR2 SYDVKM. Profiled with immunoSEQ multiplex PCR; TCRdb holds only in-frame clones, not every one. The repertoire includes some 40,000 clones, 70% to 80% of them detected once, and 3% to 3.5% sits in the top ten. The tumor samples were collected prior to definitive surgery or chemotherapy. This receptor was taken from a human donor with high-grade serous ovarian cancer. This chain links TRBV28 with TRBJ1-2; 8 nucleotides align to TRBD1. The sample comprised tumor tissue. This CDR3 is CASSFHSGQGVRYGYTF. The CDR3 nucleotides read TGTGCCAGCAGTTTCCACTCTGGACAGGGCGTGCGCTATGGCTACACCTTC.